The 17 T cell receptor beta chains below come from one sample, sequenced in a study of cytotoxic CD8 clonotypes in ibrutinib-treated CLL. The data were produced by immunoSEQ multiplex PCR, yet TCRdb's version contains in-frame clones alone and is incomplete. The profile shows about 160,000 clones, more than 80% of them singletons. The sample consisted of PBMCs, taken after 24 months of ibrutinib treatment. The source of these receptors is a human donor with chronic lymphocytic leukemia.

The chain is built from TRBV7-3 and TRBJ1-1; D call uncertain. Trimming shortened V by 5 bases and J by 6 bases, and 16 bases separated the two germline ends. This CDR3 has 14 amino acids. Germline assignment: CDR1 SGHTA and CDR2 FQGTGA. CDR3 sequence reads: CASSPDGALSEAFF. In DNA form, the CDR3 reads TGTGCCAGCAGCCCCGACGGAGCCCTATCTGAAGCTTTCTTT.

The V and J genes are TRBV2 and TRBJ2-5; D may correspond to TRBD1 or TRBD2 (7 bases each). Trimming removed 8 bases from V and 4 bases from J, with 20 bases in between. CDR3 length: 15 residues. Germline V gene lookup returns CDR1 SNHLY and CDR2 FYNNEI. CDR3 coding DNA: TGTGCCAGCTTCAAGAGGGAGGGGGCGGGAGAGACCCAGTACTTC. Protein: CASFKREGAGETQYF. Full variable domain (rest looked up from reference TRBV2 and TRBJ2-5): EPEVTQTPSHQVTQMGQEVILRCVPISNHLYFYWYRQILGQKVEFLVSFYNNEISEKSEIFDDQFSVERPDGSNFTLKIRSTKLEDSAMYFCASFKREGAGETQYFGPGTRLLVL.

This chain joins TRBV7-8 and TRBJ2-3; tentative D call: TRBD2 (7 bases). V dropped 2 bases and J dropped 4 bases, with 16 bases sitting between them. CDR1 is SGHVS and CDR2 is FQNEAQ in the germline V gene. The CDR3 is made up of 16 amino acids. CDR3 DNA: TGTGCCAGCAGCTTAATAGGGGGGGGGCCGCCAGATACGCAGTATTTT. It specifies CASSLIGGGPPDTQYF.

The V and J genes are TRBV5-4 and TRBJ2-7; TRBD2 matches at 7 bases. The trim removed 1 base at V and 2 bases at J, leaving 6 bases unmatched. The CDR3 is 15 residues long. The germline V gene encodes CDR1 SGHNT and CDR2 YYREEE (reference sequence). Written as DNA, the CDR3 is TGTGCCAGCAGCTTGTTTGCTAGCGGAACCTACGAGCAGTACTTC. It yields the protein CASSLFASGTYEQYF.

The chain couples TRBV27 to TRBJ2-1; tentatively, D is TRBD2 (7 bases). CDR3 length: 14 residues. The germline gives CDR1 MNHEY, CDR2 SMNVEV (reference sequence). V lost 2 bases to trimming and J lost 7 bases, with 12 bases between them. CDR3 amino acids: CASSLAGARNEQFF. CDR3 in DNA: TGTGCCAGCAGTTTAGCGGGGGCCCGGAATGAGCAGTTCTTC.

This chain links TRBV7-2 with TRBJ2-7, with 7 bases fitting TRBD1. There are 13 residues in the CDR3. CDR1 is SGHTA, CDR2 FQGNSA, per germline. J lost 2 bases, V lost 10 bases, and 8 bases had no gene match. The chain's CDR3 is CATRDSGTYEQYF. CDR3 sequence (DNA): TGTGCCACCAGGGACAGTGGGACCTACGAGCAGTACTTC.

The chain joins TRBV5-1 to TRBJ2-2; 11 bases fit TRBD1. The germline V gene has CDR1 SGHRS and CDR2 YFSETQ. CDR3 length: 15 amino acids. The V and J ends lost 2 bases and 7 bases, in that order; junction bases with no gene match: 4. The CDR3 protein is CASSFGTGGIGELFF. For the CDR3, the DNA is TGCGCCAGCAGCTTTGGGACAGGGGGGATCGGGGAGCTGTTTTTT.

The genes are TRBV19 and TRBJ1-5; a weak D match, TRBD1 (6 bases). V was trimmed by 8 bases and J by 5 bases, leaving 16 bases between them. The CDR3 runs 14 residues. Germline loops: CDR1 LNHDA, CDR2 SQIVND (reference sequence). In DNA form, the CDR3 reads TGTGCCAGTGATACTACAGGGTTGGATCAGCCCCAGCATTTT. Translation: CASDTTGLDQPQHF.

The CDR3 loop is CASSPRTGSNTEAFF. The CDR3 DNA is TGTGCCAGCAGCCCACGGACAGGGTCTAACACTGAAGCTTTCTTT. The chain employs TRBV9 and TRBJ1-1; 8 nucleotides match TRBD1. The V and J ends lost 4 bases and 2 bases, in that order; junction bases with no gene match: 7. The CDR3 extends over 15 amino acids. In germline, CDR1 is SGDLS, CDR2 YYNGEE.

This chain connects TRBV30 to TRBJ2-1, with TRBD2 matching 10 bases. Germline loops: CDR1 GTSNPN, CDR2 SVGIG (reference sequence). J lost 13 bases, V lost 8 bases, and 17 bases had no gene match. There are 14 residues in the CDR3. For the CDR3, the DNA is TGTGCCGCCGAAAGCGGGGGGGCCCTCGGTCGACAGTTCTTC. Its protein is CAAESGGALGRQFF.

The genes are TRBV5-4 and TRBJ1-2; D remains unclear. The germline V gene encodes CDR1 SGHNT and CDR2 YYREEE (reference sequence). The CDR3 extends over 13 amino acids. Trimming left V 7 bases short and J 3 bases short, with 13 bases between. CDR3 in amino acids: CASPPLPHYGYTF. The CDR3 DNA follows: TGTGCCAGCCCCCCGCTGCCTCACTATGGCTACACCTTC. Together with reference TRBV5-4 and TRBJ1-2, the CDR3 gives the full variable domain: ETGVTQSPTHLIKTRGQQVTLRCSSQSGHNTVSWYQQALGQGPQFIFQYYREEENGRGNFPPRFSGLQFPNYSSELNVNALELDDSALYLCASPPLPHYGYTFGSGTRLTVV.

V usage is TRBV5-1 and J usage is TRBJ2-5; TRBD2 agrees at 7 bases. CDR3 length equals 15 residues. Germline trimming cut 4 bases from V and 6 bases from J; bases unmatched to any gene: 12. CDR1 and CDR2 (germline): SGHRS, YFSETQ. CDR3 DNA sequence: TGCGCCAGCAGCCCGGATTCGGGGGGTATTAAGACCCAGTACTTC. This encodes CASSPDSGGIKTQYF.

This clone was seen only a few times. This chain connects TRBV19 to TRBJ1-1; no reliable D call. Germline CDR1 LNHDA, CDR2 SQIVND (reference sequence). There are 13 residues in the CDR3. The V and J ends lost 3 bases and 0 bases respectively, with 5 bases between them. The CDR3 sequence is CASSMALNTEAFF. The CDR3 DNA sequence: TGTGCCAGTAGTATGGCTTTGAACACTGAAGCTTTCTTT.

V usage is TRBV28 and J usage is TRBJ2-3, with D unresolved. V lost 6 bases, J lost 2 bases, and 15 bases lay in between. The CDR3 runs 15 residues. Germline CDR1 MDHEN, CDR2 SYDVKM. As DNA, the CDR3 is TGTGCCAGCAGGGCGCCCCCAACCTCCACAGATACGCAGTATTTT. It yields the protein CASRAPPTSTDTQYF.

The rearrangement links TRBV2 to TRBJ1-5; 10 bases are shared with TRBD1. The germline V gene encodes CDR1 SNHLY and CDR2 FYNNEI. The CDR3 is made up of 15 amino acids. V lost 7 bases and J lost 3; bases outside the gene matches: 6. CDR3 in amino acids: CASNRQGAHNQPQHF. Here the CDR3 DNA reads TGTGCCAGCAATAGACAGGGGGCCCACAATCAGCCCCAGCATTTT.

V and J are TRBV30 and TRBJ1-6, with a weak D call TRBD1 (5 bases). The V end lost 1 base, the J end lost 5 bases, and 9 bases lay between the germline ends. In germline, CDR1 is GTSNPN, CDR2 SVGIG (reference sequence). The CDR3 spans 14 residues. CDR3 in DNA: TGTGCCTGGAGTGAAGGGGTGAATAATTCACCCCTCCACTTT. Protein: CAWSEGVNNSPLHF. The full variable domain, with the rest looked up from reference TRBV30 and TRBJ1-6, is SQTIHQWPATLVQPVGSPLSLECTVEGTSNPNLYWYRQAAGRGLQLLFYSVGIGQISSEVPQNLSASRPQDRQFILSSKKLLLSDSGFYLCAWSEGVNNSPLHFGNGTRLTVT.

J is TRBJ2-2 and V is TRBV4-2; D is unclear. The CDR3 extends over 12 amino acids. Germline V gives CDR1 LGHNA, CDR2 YNFKEQ. The V gene lost 5 bases and the J gene lost 6 bases, with 7 bases spanning the gap. This chain's CDR3 is CASSKVAGELFF. In DNA, the CDR3 is TGTGCCAGCAGCAAAGTAGCCGGGGAGCTGTTTTTT.